The next 14 T cell receptor beta chains were all read from a single sample in a study of T cell repertoires in cytomegalovirus infection. For these receptors, no antigen is known. TCRdb ran MiXCR on the reads and lists one entry per CDR3 protein. The sample has more than 250,000 distinct CDR3 sequences, approximately 25% seen once. Source: cultured PBMCs, taken from culture after CMV antigen stimulation. The receptors come from a human donor in good health (CMV status not recorded). Some clones in this sample may be carry-over from other donors' samples.

This chain links TRBV27 with TRBJ2-1; TRBD2 agrees at 10 bases. Germline trimming cut 6 bases from V and 3 bases from J; bases unmatched to any gene: 2. Germline V gene sequence: CDR1 MNHEY, CDR2 SMNVEV (reference sequence). The CDR3 length is 14 residues. This CDR3 reads CASRRTSGYNEQFF. In DNA form, the CDR3 reads TGTGCCAGCAGAAGGACTAGCGGCTACAATGAGCAGTTCTTC.

The CDR3 nucleotides are TGTGCCAGCTCACCACCCAAAGAGACCCAGTACTTC. This sequence encodes CASSPPKETQYF. The chain links TRBV18 to TRBJ2-5; unclear D gene. CDR3 length: 12 residues. CDR1 KGHSH and CDR2 LQKENI come from the germline V gene. Trimming left V 0 bases short and J 3 bases short, with 2 bases between.

This clonotype was seen a handful of times. The CDR3 sequence is CASSSRLATYNEQFF. The CDR3 DNA is TGTGCCAGCAGCTCCCGACTAGCCACGTACAATGAGCAGTTCTTC. The rearrangement links TRBV9 to TRBJ2-1, with 7 bases matching TRBD2. The trim removed 4 bases at V and 4 bases at J, leaving 8 bases unmatched. The CDR3 has 15 amino acids. Germline V gene data show CDR1 as SGDLS and CDR2 as YYNGEE.

The V call is TRBV5-5, the J call TRBJ2-7; D is unresolved. Deletions cut 2 bases from V and 0 bases from J, with 12 bases between. In germline, CDR1 is SGHKS, CDR2 YYEKEE (reference sequence). CDR3 length: 15 amino acids. The CDR3 DNA reads as TGTGCCAGCAGCTTAAAGGTTCAAAACTCCTACGAGCAGTACTTC. It translates to CASSLKVQNSYEQYF.

This clonotype was seen more than once but under ten times. Sequence at one end of the junction differs from germline and may be a read error. CDR3 amino acids: CASSLRGQNPEAFF. Written as DNA, the CDR3 is TGTGCCAGCAGCTTAAGGGGACAGAACCCTGAAGCTTTCTTT. V gene TRBV5-5 combines with J gene TRBJ1-1; 7 bases fit TRBD1. From germline, CDR1 is SGHKS and CDR2 YYEKEE (reference sequence). This CDR3 is 14 amino acids long.

The chain combines TRBV11-2 with TRBJ2-1, with 8 bases aligning to TRBD2. The germline V gene has CDR1 SGHAT and CDR2 FQNNGV. Trimming removed 4 bases from V and 9 bases from J; junction bases left unmatched: 14. The CDR3 sequence is 16 residues long. The CDR3 DNA follows: TGTGCCAGCAGCTCGAAAGCGGGAGTTTATTATGGTGAGCAGTTCTTC. Amino acid sequence: CASSSKAGVYYGEQFF.

This clonotype was counted at least ten times. The chain links TRBV7-2 to TRBJ2-5; TRBD1 might be the D (6 bases). The CDR3 runs 14 residues. Germline CDR1 reads SGHTA; CDR2 reads FQGNSA. V was clipped by 2 bases and J by 4 bases, with 11 bases between them. CDR3 in amino acids: CASSLRDIRETQYF. CDR3 sequence (DNA): TGTGCCAGCAGCTTAAGGGACATACGAGAGACCCAGTACTTC.

This chain joins TRBV7-2 and TRBJ2-7; TRBD2 matches at 10 bases. Germline lookup yields CDR1 SGHTA and CDR2 FQGNSA. The CDR3 covers 15 residues. Here the CDR3 reads CASSLAGVGGYEQYV. For the CDR3, the DNA is TGTGCCAGCAGCCTAGCGGGAGTAGGGGGATACGAGCAGTACGTC.

The chain recombines TRBV27 with TRBJ2-1; 9 positions match TRBD2. The length of the CDR3 is 16 residues. Germline V lookup: CDR1 MNHEY, CDR2 SMNVEV (reference sequence). Unmatched junction bases numbered 11, after V lost 3 bases and J lost 8 bases. The CDR3 nucleotides are TGTGCCAGCAGTTTTCAGATAGCGGGAGATTTCTATGAGCAGTTCTTC. This codes for CASSFQIAGDFYEQFF.

This clonotype was observed at least ten times. The chain carries TRBV7-3 and TRBJ2-1; 9 nucleotides line up with TRBD2. The CDR3 is 15 residues long. V shed 5 bases and J 6 bases; nucleotides not matched to a gene: 8. Germline CDR1 and CDR2: SGHTA and FQGTGA. This CDR3 reads CASSTYSGSLNEQFF. CDR3 sequence (DNA): TGTGCCAGCAGCACCTATAGCGGGAGCCTCAATGAGCAGTTCTTC.

This clonotype was observed a few times. This chain joins TRBV10-3 and TRBJ2-7; D possibly corresponds to TRBD1 (6 bases). CDR3 size: 15 residues. Trimming shortened V by 7 bases and J by 4 bases, and 20 bases separated the two germline ends. Germline V CDR1 and CDR2: ENHRY, SYGVKD. The CDR3 loop reads CAINGVGDNRYEQYV. The CDR3 coding sequence is TGTGCCATCAACGGGGTCGGGGACAACCGGTACGAGCAGTACGTC.

In its sample, this clonotype was seen once. The chain links TRBV6-5 to TRBJ2-1; D ambiguous. The CDR3 has 14 amino acids. Germline lookup yields CDR1 MNHEY and CDR2 SVGAGI. The V end lost 5 bases, the J end lost 8 bases, and 16 bases lay between the germline ends. The CDR3 sequence: CASSRSLPSDEQFF. DNA of the CDR3: TGTGCCAGCAGTCGATCCCTCCCGTCGGATGAGCAGTTCTTC.

The chain links TRBV7-9 to TRBJ2-4; 7 positions agree with TRBD2. The germline CDR1 and CDR2 sequences are SEHNR and FQNEAQ (reference sequence). Unmatched junction bases numbered 10, after V lost 10 bases and J lost 7 bases. The CDR3 loop spans 13 amino acids. The CDR3 reads CATRTGGSNIQYF. As DNA, the CDR3 is TGTGCCACTAGGACCGGGGGGAGTAACATTCAGTACTTC.

This clonotype was observed at least ten times. The chain links TRBV7-2 to TRBJ2-3; tentative D call: TRBD2 (6 bases). Trimming pared 8 bases from V and 5 bases from J, leaving 17 bases between. The germline V gene encodes CDR1 SGHTA and CDR2 FQGNSA. This CDR3 is 14 amino acids long. DNA for the CDR3: TGTGCCAGCGGTGTTCCTAGCGAATTAGATACGCAGTATTTT. Its translation: CASGVPSELDTQYF.